The next 20 T cell receptor beta chains were all read from a single sample in a study of cytomegalovirus exposure and HLA in healthy donors (dated by TCRdb to the late 2010s). The protocol used for the library was the immunoSEQ multiplex PCR assay. A mixture of 60 forward primers for TCR Vbeta segments and 13 reverse primers for TCR Jbeta segments was used in the multiplex PCR. This immuneACCESS table, as held by TCRdb, lists in-frame sequences with V and J called but not all clones. Of the missing ones, under half trace to an unresolved V gene in checked studies; the others have no known cause. The sample contains fewer than 200,000 clones, 81% of them found a single time. The ten biggest clones cover under 15% of the sample. Sequencing was carried out using PBMCs. All receptors come from a woman aged 50 to 60 in good health and CMV-seronegative.

As to this clone: Because the CDR3's place on the DNA is in doubt, the DNA is left out and the CDR3 is given as listed by TCRdb. The same CDR3 arises from other DNA sequences in this sample as well. CDR3 amino acids: CAWKVGRGSYEQYF. V gene TRBV30 combines with J gene TRBJ2-7; the table's D call TRBD2 went unverified against the DNA. The CDR3 is 14 amino acids in total, end residues counted. Germline V gene data show CDR1 as GTSNPN and CDR2 as SVGIG (reference sequence).

The CDR3 region is CASSFRTKYEQYF. The CDR3 region has the DNA TGTGCCAGCAGTTTTAGGACTAAATACGAGCAGTACTTC. The V call is TRBV27, the J call TRBJ2-7, with D perhaps matching TRBD2 (6 bases). Per the germline V gene, CDR1 is MNHEY and CDR2 is SMNVEV (reference sequence). Deletions cut 3 bases from V and 4 bases from J, with 10 bases between. CDR3 length: 13 amino acids.

The chain links TRBV7-2 to TRBJ2-7, with TRBD2 matching 13 bases. There are 15 residues in the CDR3. The germline CDR1 and CDR2 sequences are SGHTA and FQGNSA. The ends lost 5 bases at V and 7 bases at J; junction bases unmatched: 8. CDR3 in amino acids: CASSPEGLAGWEQYF. CDR3 bases: TGTGCCAGCAGCCCGGAGGGACTAGCGGGGTGGGAGCAGTACTTC. Full variable domain (missing parts from reference TRBV7-2 and TRBJ2-7): GAGVSQSPSNKVTEKGKDVELRCDPISGHTALYWYRQSLGQGLEFLIYFQGNSAPDKSGLPSDRFSAERTGGSVSTLTIQRTQQEDSAVYLCASSPEGLAGWEQYFGPGTRLTVT.

V is TRBV7-9 and J is TRBJ2-7, with 7 positions matching TRBD1. J gave up 3 bases and V 5 bases, and 16 bases lay outside the gene matches. The CDR3 is 17 residues long. Germline CDR1 SEHNR, CDR2 FQNEAQ (reference sequence). The CDR3 sequence: CASSPIGEGQWDYEQYF. The CDR3 coding sequence is TGTGCCAGCAGCCCAATCGGCGAGGGACAGTGGGACTACGAGCAGTACTTC.

In its sample, this clone was seen a few times. V and J are TRBV5-5 and TRBJ2-3; tentatively, D is TRBD1 (5 bases). Trimming left V 4 bases short and J 2 bases short, with 11 bases between. The CDR3 is made up of 14 amino acids. CDR1 and CDR2 (germline): SGHKS, YYEKEE (reference sequence). The CDR3 spells CASSPPGSTDTQYF. CDR3 bases: TGTGCCAGCAGCCCTCCAGGGTCCACAGATACGCAGTATTTT.

The chain links TRBV7-3 to TRBJ2-3, with D possibly being TRBD2 (6 bases). The V and J ends lost 2 bases and 5 bases respectively, with 11 bases between them. This CDR3 is 14 amino acids long. Looked up from germline, CDR1 is SGHTA and CDR2 is FQGTGA. In DNA form, the CDR3 reads TGTGCCAGCAGCTTATTGGGGGGTATAGATACGCAGTATTTT. It yields the protein CASSLLGGIDTQYF.

This sequence joins TRBV2 and TRBJ1-4; 8 bases map to TRBD1. The length of the CDR3 is 13 residues. Germline CDR1 is SNHLY and CDR2 is FYNNEI. V dropped 3 bases and J dropped 8; count of bases not matched to a gene: 2. In DNA form, the CDR3 reads TGTGCCAGCAGTGACAGGGGGCGGGAAAAACTGTTTTTT. It codes for CASSDRGREKLFF. Supplemented by reference TRBV2 and TRBJ1-4, the full variable domain reads EPEVTQTPSHQVTQMGQEVILRCVPISNHLYFYWYRQILGQKVEFLVSFYNNEISEKSEIFDDQFSVERPDGSNFTLKIRSTKLEDSAMYFCASSDRGREKLFFGSGTQLSVL.

This chain joins TRBV27 and TRBJ2-1, with D maybe TRBD1 (5 bases). The V gene lost 2 bases and the J gene lost 5 bases, with 7 bases spanning the gap. Germline-derived CDR1 and CDR2 are MNHEY and SMNVEV (reference sequence). The CDR3 has 13 amino acids. In DNA form, the CDR3 reads TGTGCCAGCAGTTTAATAGGGGACAATGAGCAGTTCTTC. Translated: CASSLIGDNEQFF.

The chain uses TRBV5-4 and TRBJ2-3; D is ambiguous. The CDR3 has 13 amino acids. CDR1 is SGHNT, CDR2 YYREEE, per germline (reference sequence). Trimming cost V 0 bases and J 1 base, with 3 bases left between them. CDR3 amino acids: CASSLVGTDTQYF. CDR3 in DNA: TGTGCCAGCAGCTTGGTAGGCACAGATACGCAGTATTTT. Based on the CDR3 plus reference TRBV5-4 and TRBJ2-3, the full variable domain is ETGVTQSPTHLIKTRGQQVTLRCSSQSGHNTVSWYQQALGQGPQFIFQYYREEENGRGNFPPRFSGLQFPNYSSELNVNALELDDSALYLCASSLVGTDTQYFGPGTRLTVL.

In its sample, this clone was seen once. V gene TRBV6-4 combines with J gene TRBJ1-1, with TRBD1 as a possible D gene (5 bases). Per the germline V gene, CDR1 is MRHNA and CDR2 is SNTAGT. The CDR3 runs to 14 residues. The V and J ends lost 6 bases and 4 bases respectively, with 15 bases between them. Here the CDR3 reads CASSLEVGGTEAFF. The CDR3 DNA sequence: TGTGCCAGCAGCCTTGAGGTGGGGGGCACTGAAGCTTTCTTT.

This clone was observed a single time. DNA of the CDR3: TGTGCCAGAAGCGGCAGCTCCTACAATGAGCAGTTCTTC. Its protein product is CARSGSSYNEQFF. This chain links TRBV2 with TRBJ2-1; D perhaps matches TRBD2 (5 bases). Germline CDR1 reads SNHLY; CDR2 reads FYNNEI. CDR3 size: 13 residues. Trimming cost V 9 bases and J 0 bases, with 9 bases left between them.

V gene TRBV27 combines with J gene TRBJ1-1; 7 nucleotides align to TRBD1. Germline loops: CDR1 MNHEY, CDR2 SMNVEV (reference sequence). V was pared by 4 bases and J by 1 base, with 6 bases of the junction left unmatched. This CDR3 has 15 residues. CDR3 protein: CASSSNRGENTEAFF. In nucleotides, the CDR3 is TGTGCCAGCAGTTCAAACAGGGGAGAGAACACTGAAGCTTTCTTT.

V is TRBV6-5 and J is TRBJ1-3; no definite D call. This CDR3 contains 16 residues. V shed 0 bases and J shed 0 bases, with 9 bases lying between them. Germline V gene data show CDR1 as MNHEY and CDR2 as SVGAGI. CDR3 in amino acids: CASSYSARYSGNTIYF. DNA of the CDR3: TGTGCCAGCAGTTACTCGGCCAGATACTCTGGAAACACCATATATTTT.

The CDR3 sequence: CASSQGGGRTEAFF. The CDR3 DNA follows: TGCGCCAGCAGCCAAGGGGGGGGCAGGACTGAAGCTTTCTTT. The genes are TRBV4-3 and TRBJ1-1; possible D gene TRBD1, 6 bases. The CDR3 runs to 14 residues. Trimming removed 1 base from V and 5 bases from J, with 11 bases in between. Germline CDR1 is LGHNA and CDR2 is YSLEER.

The V and J genes are TRBV4-3 and TRBJ2-3; 9 bases agree with TRBD1. The germline V gene has CDR1 LGHNA and CDR2 YSLEER. The CDR3 contains 14 residues. Trimming removed 5 bases from V and 8 bases from J; junction bases left unmatched: 8. CDR3 region: CASSLGQGSGTQYF. DNA of the CDR3: TGCGCCAGCAGCTTGGGACAGGGTAGTGGTACGCAGTATTTT.

A few counts support this clone. The chain is built from TRBV28 and TRBJ1-2; 9 nucleotides match TRBD1. V trimming: 4 bases; J trimming: 7 bases; junction bases outside the gene matches: 19. The CDR3 sequence is 18 residues long. Germline CDR1 reads MDHEN; CDR2 reads SYDVKM. The chain's CDR3 is CASSSPRDRVSSYGGYTF. CDR3 nucleotides: TGTGCCAGCAGTTCCCCCCGGGACAGGGTTTCTTCATATGGTGGCTACACCTTC.

The rearrangement uses TRBV2 and TRBJ2-1, with a tentative D call TRBD1 (6 bases). The CDR3 covers 15 residues. Trimming pared 5 bases from V and 1 base from J, leaving 12 bases between. CDR1 and CDR2 (germline): SNHLY, FYNNEI. CDR3 region: CASSPGAQSYNEQFF. The CDR3, as DNA: TGTGCCAGCAGTCCAGGGGCCCAGTCCTACAATGAGCAGTTCTTC.

This clone has a single count. The chain combines TRBV4-3 with TRBJ1-2; D might be TRBD1 (5 bases). This CDR3 has 13 residues. Germline V lookup: CDR1 LGHNA, CDR2 YSLEER. V lost 2 bases and J 5 bases, leaving 9 bases between the germline ends. The CDR3 DNA sequence: TGCGCCAGCAGCCAACAGGGTGGGTATGGCTACACCTTC. Translation gives CASSQQGGYGYTF.

Here the CDR3 DNA reads TGTGCCAGCAGCCAATTTACAGGGGGGAAAGAGACCCAGTACTTC. Translation: CASSQFTGGKETQYF. The rearrangement uses TRBV14 and TRBJ2-5; 8 bases match TRBD1. CDR3 size: 15 residues. V shed 2 bases and J 3 bases; nucleotides not matched to a gene: 5. The germline V gene has CDR1 SGHDN and CDR2 FVKESK.

J is TRBJ2-2 and V is TRBV7-2; 12 nucleotides match TRBD2. With V trimmed by 5 bases and J by 5 bases, 15 bases remained unmatched. Per the germline V gene, CDR1 is SGHTA and CDR2 is FQGNSA. This CDR3 has 19 residues. The CDR3 region is CASSTTPTSGSRGTGELFF. The DNA for the CDR3 is TGTGCCAGCAGCACCACTCCGACTAGCGGGAGTAGAGGGACCGGGGAGCTGTTTTTT.